These 23 T cell receptor beta chains were all obtained from the same sample, sequenced in a study of T cell responses to AZD1222 COVID-19 vaccine. Generated by immunoSEQ multiplex PCR, the TCRdb table keeps only in-frame clones and is missing some. Of some 150,000 clones in the sample, 88% were seen once. The specimen comprised peripheral blood, sampled after recovery from COVID-19. The source is an adult who had recovered from COVID-19.

The chain uses TRBV11-3 and TRBJ2-6; D unresolved. The V and J ends lost 1 base and 1 base respectively, with 14 bases between them. The CDR3 is 18 amino acids. Looked up from germline, CDR1 is SGHNT and CDR2 is YENEEA. The CDR3 protein is CASSLGVGPVSGANVLTF. CDR3 nucleotide sequence: TGTGCCAGCAGCTTAGGGGTAGGCCCGGTGTCTGGGGCCAACGTCCTGACTTTC.

Concerning this clone: Other DNA sequences in this specimen translate into the identical CDR3. The chain employs TRBV25-1 and TRBJ2-7; 7 bases map to TRBD1. Germline-derived CDR1 and CDR2 are MGHDK and SYGVNS. CDR3 length: 14 residues. With 4 bases clipped from V and 4 bases from J, the junction kept 7 bases outside the gene matches. CDR3 sequence (DNA): TGTGCCAGCAGTGGGGGGACAGATTTATACGAGCAGTACTTC. Encoded protein: CASSGGTDLYEQYF.

In its sample, this clone was seen once. The chain has TRBV6-4 and TRBJ1-2; no clear D gene. With 0 bases removed from V and 5 bases from J, the gap between germline ends came to 7 bases. There are 13 residues in the CDR3. CDR1 MRHNA and CDR2 SNTAGT come from the germline V gene. The CDR3 reads CASSDSRNYGYTF. The DNA for the CDR3 is TGTGCCAGCAGTGACTCACGGAATTATGGCTACACCTTC.

The count of this clone is one. This specimen includes other DNA sequences encoding the same CDR3. The rearrangement links TRBV3-1 (or the pseudogene TRBV3-2) to TRBJ1-2; D is unclear. Germline V gives CDR1 LGHDT, CDR2 YNNKEL (reference sequence). CDR3 size: 11 residues. The ends were cut back, 3 bases at V and 5 bases at J, with 4 bases in the middle. CDR3 nucleotide sequence: TGTGCCAGCAGCCAGGATTATGGCTACACCTTC. This sequence encodes CASSQDYGYTF.

The chain is built from TRBV14 and TRBJ2-3; D not certain. This CDR3 is built from 11 residues. The V and J ends lost 4 bases and 8 bases respectively, with 7 bases between them. Germline V gene sequence: CDR1 SGHDN, CDR2 FVKESK. Here the CDR3 reads CASSPGVTQYF. The CDR3 bases are TGTGCCAGCAGCCCTGGGGTTACGCAGTATTTT.

V is TRBV10-2 and J is TRBJ1-1; D uncertain. V lost 6 bases, J lost 5 bases, and 19 bases lay in between. Germline V gene lookup returns CDR1 WSHSY and CDR2 SAAADI. The CDR3 sequence is 15 residues long. The CDR3 protein is CASSAALASRTEAFF. The CDR3 DNA follows: TGCGCCAGCAGCGCAGCCCTGGCCTCGAGAACTGAAGCTTTCTTT.

The gene calls are TRBV18 and TRBJ1-2, with 11 nucleotides matching TRBD1. Germline V CDR1 and CDR2: KGHSH, LQKENI. J lost 9 bases, V lost 2 bases, and 5 bases had no gene match. The CDR3 runs to 14 residues. CDR3 nucleotides: TGTGCCAGCTCACCAAGCGGACAGGGGGCGAGCTACACCTTC. Protein: CASSPSGQGASYTF.

V is TRBV4-2 and J is TRBJ2-1, with 11 positions matching TRBD2. The length of the CDR3 is 17 residues. The V and J ends lost 0 bases and 2 bases, in that order; junction bases with no gene match: 3. Germline-derived CDR1 and CDR2 are LGHNA and YNFKEQ. CDR3 DNA sequence: TGTGCCAGCAGCCAAGAACATAGCGGGAGGGCCTACAATGAGCAGTTCTTC. This translates into CASSQEHSGRAYNEQFF.

This rearrangement joins TRBV5-1 to TRBJ1-1; no reliable D call. This CDR3 comprises 15 residues. Trimming left V 4 bases short and J 1 base short, with 14 bases between. Germline CDR1 reads SGHRS; CDR2 reads YFSETQ. This CDR3 reads CASSPWPEKNTEAFF. In DNA form, the CDR3 reads TGCGCCAGCAGCCCCTGGCCGGAAAAGAACACTGAAGCTTTCTTT.

V usage is TRBV29-1 and J usage is TRBJ2-7; the D gene is possibly TRBD2 (5 bases). The CDR3 runs to 14 residues. V was pared by 0 bases and J by 2 bases, with 11 bases between. CDR1 SQVTM and CDR2 ANQGSEA come from the germline V gene. CDR3 loop: CSVEDRGETYEQYF. The CDR3, as DNA: TGCAGCGTTGAAGATCGGGGAGAGACCTACGAGCAGTACTTC.

The rearrangement links TRBV7-2 to TRBJ2-5, with TRBD2 identical over 7 bases. CDR1 is SGHTA, CDR2 FQGNSA, per germline. V lost 5 bases to trimming and J lost 5 bases; unmatched junction nucleotides: 8. The length of the CDR3 is 14 residues. CDR3 sequence: CASSPPAGVETQYF. The DNA of the CDR3 is TGTGCCAGCAGCCCCCCGGCGGGGGTGGAGACCCAGTACTTC.

The CDR3 sequence is CSADWGTEAFF. The CDR3 DNA reads as TGCAGCGCAGATTGGGGCACTGAAGCTTTCTTT. The chain joins TRBV29-1 to TRBJ1-1; D is uncertain. Germline V gene sequence: CDR1 SQVTM, CDR2 ANQGSEA. The CDR3 is 11 amino acids. Deletions cut 7 bases from V and 4 bases from J, with 10 bases between.

The chain combines TRBV7-2 with TRBJ1-2; no clear D gene. There are 13 residues in the CDR3. Trimming stripped 2 bases from V and 4 bases from J, with 8 bases between. Germline values: CDR1 SGHTA, CDR2 FQGNSA. This chain's CDR3 is CASSLRSGYGYTF. Here the CDR3 DNA reads TGTGCCAGCAGCTTAAGGTCGGGCTATGGCTACACCTTC.

Comments on this clone: Other DNA sequences in the sample encode the same CDR3. J is TRBJ2-3 and V is TRBV5-1; tentatively, D is TRBD1 (5 bases). Germline assignment: CDR1 SGHRS and CDR2 YFSETQ. The CDR3 has 15 amino acids. V was pared by 0 bases and J by 2 bases, with 10 bases between. The CDR3 DNA reads TGCGCCAGCAGCTTGGCCAGGGATTTCACAGATACGCAGTATTTT. It encodes CASSLARDFTDTQYF.

V and J are TRBV5-1 and TRBJ2-3; 11 bases map to TRBD2. The V gene end was trimmed by 0 bases and the J gene end by 6 bases; junction bases not matched to a gene: 3. The CDR3 covers 15 residues. CDR1 is SGHRS and CDR2 is YFSETQ in the germline V gene. The CDR3 region is CASSLELAGVDTQYF. CDR3 sequence (DNA): TGCGCCAGCAGCTTGGAACTAGCGGGAGTGGATACGCAGTATTTT.

The chain carries TRBV5-4 and TRBJ2-3; 9 bases align to TRBD1. This CDR3 has 15 residues. CDR1 and CDR2 (germline): SGHNT, YYREEE (reference sequence). V dropped 2 bases and J dropped 4; count of bases not matched to a gene: 5. The CDR3 is CASSFGGQGSDTQYF. CDR3 coding DNA: TGTGCCAGCAGCTTTGGAGGACAGGGGTCAGATACGCAGTATTTT.

This clone was detected only once. The chain recombines TRBV4-3 with TRBJ1-3; D not resolved. The germline V gene has CDR1 LGHNA and CDR2 YSLEER. The CDR3 contains 17 residues. V dropped 0 bases and J dropped 0 bases, with 12 bases sitting between them. In DNA, the CDR3 is TGCGCCAGCAGCCAAGATCCACATCAGGCCTCTGGAAACACCATATATTTT. It encodes CASSQDPHQASGNTIYF.

The chain couples TRBV25-1 to TRBJ1-4; D perhaps matches TRBD1 (5 bases). Germline-derived CDR1 and CDR2 are MGHDK and SYGVNS. V lost 6 bases, J lost 3 bases, and 14 bases lay in between. The CDR3 loop spans 15 amino acids. CDR3 nucleotides: TGTGCCAGCAGCATGGGGGGGTCGGCTAATGAAAAACTGTTTTTT. Protein: CASSMGGSANEKLFF.

The genes are TRBV7-2 and TRBJ1-4; maybe TRBD1 (6 bases). Trimming took 5 bases from V and 3 from J, leaving 13 bases between them. The CDR3 covers 15 residues. From germline, CDR1 is SGHTA and CDR2 FQGNSA. The CDR3 DNA is TGTGCCAGCAGCCTGGGGACACTCTCTAATGAAAAACTGTTTTTT. The encoded protein is CASSLGTLSNEKLFF.

In its sample, this clone was seen once. The V call is TRBV9, the J call TRBJ2-5; 8 bases align to TRBD2. This CDR3 region has 14 residues. V shed 3 bases and J 5 bases; nucleotides not matched to a gene: 6. Germline V CDR1 and CDR2: SGDLS, YYNGEE. Written as DNA, the CDR3 is TGTGCCAGCAGCGCCGGACTAGCTACGGAGACCCAGTACTTC. Residues: CASSAGLATETQYF.

The chain links TRBV9 to TRBJ1-6; no definite D call. V was pared by 3 bases and J by 5 bases, with 9 bases between. The CDR3 sequence is 14 residues long. Germline V gene lookup returns CDR1 SGDLS and CDR2 YYNGEE. The CDR3 DNA reads as TGTGCCAGCAGCGAGGACTCTCATAATTCACCCCTCCACTTT. It codes for CASSEDSHNSPLHF.

The genes are TRBV6-2 or TRBV6-3 and TRBJ1-6; D is unclear. The germline V gene has CDR1 MNHEY and CDR2 SVGEGT. The CDR3 spans 11 residues. V lost 6 bases and J 11 bases, leaving 8 bases between the germline ends. For the CDR3, the DNA is TGTGCCAGCAGCGACTTAACACCCCTCCACTTT. Translation: CASSDLTPLHF.

The V and J genes are TRBV28 and TRBJ1-5; no clear D gene. Germline CDR1 is MDHEN and CDR2 is SYDVKM. The CDR3 is made up of 12 amino acids. The V end was cut by 2 bases, the J end by 5 bases, with 4 bases between. The CDR3: CASSLLDQPQHF. In nucleotides, the CDR3 is TGTGCCAGCAGTTTACTCGATCAGCCCCAGCATTTT.